These T cell receptor beta chains were read from a single sample in a study of blood T cells in healthy people across ages. TCRdb used MiXCR to reprocess the 5' RACE reads, holding one entry per CDR3 protein. The sample contains about 640,000 distinct CDR3 sequences, approximately 59% of which appear only once. The sample was blood. Receptors originate from a man aged 60 to 69 in good health. Each CDR3 is given with its conserved first and last residue. The order of the fields is V gene, J gene, D gene, clone size, CDR3 protein, CDR3 DNA. A D gene is named only where the DNA matches it firmly. Some rows have no size entry. The others give once, few or many, or a class for an expanded clone.

V gene: TRBV4-2
J gene: TRBJ2-5
D gene: -
clone size: -
CDR3 protein: CASSQKQGEETQYF
CDR3 DNA: TGTGCCAGCAGCCAAAAACAGGGTGAAGAGACCCAGTACTTC

V gene: TRBV7-9
J gene: TRBJ1-5
D gene: -
clone size: -
CDR3 protein: CASSPDSHQPQHF
CDR3 DNA: TGTGCCAGCAGTCCCGACAGCCATCAGCCCCAGCATTTT

V gene: TRBV7-9
J gene: TRBJ2-3
D gene: TRBD1
clone size: -
CDR3 protein: CASSRGGQGIADTQYF
CDR3 DNA: TGTGCCAGCAGCCGCGGGGGACAGGGGATTGCAGATACGCAGTATTTT

V gene: TRBV7-2
J gene: TRBJ2-5
D gene: -
clone size: -
CDR3 protein: CASSPTDRRGTQYF
CDR3 DNA: TGTGCCAGCAGCCCTACCGACCGCAGGGGGACCCAGTACTTC

V gene: TRBV28
J gene: TRBJ1-1
D gene: -
clone size: -
CDR3 protein: CASSAPGRTAFF
CDR3 DNA: TGTGCCAGCAGTGCCCCGGGCCGGACAGCTTTCTTT

V gene: TRBV6-2/TRBV6-3
J gene: TRBJ2-7
D gene: TRBD1
clone size: few
CDR3 protein: CASSYLGQGGGEQYF
CDR3 DNA: TGTGCCAGCAGTTACCTCGGACAGGGGGGCGGCGAGCAGTACTTC

V gene: TRBV11-2
J gene: TRBJ2-7
D gene: -
clone size: -
CDR3 protein: CASSPDRTIYEQYF
CDR3 DNA: TGTGCCAGCAGCCCTGACAGGACTATCTACGAGCAGTACTTC

V gene: TRBV7-9
J gene: TRBJ2-5
D gene: -
clone size: many
CDR3 protein: CASSPRNPLGETQYF
CDR3 DNA: TGTGCCAGCAGCCCGCGGAATCCCTTAGGAGAGACCCAGTACTTC

V gene: TRBV18
J gene: TRBJ2-1
D gene: TRBD2
clone size: -
CDR3 protein: CASSPLPGGLSSYNEQFF
CDR3 DNA: TGTGCCAGCTCACCTCTTCCGGGGGGATTATCTTCCTACAATGAGCAGTTCTTC

V gene: TRBV6-6
J gene: TRBJ1-4
D gene: -
clone size: -
CDR3 protein: CASSYEGNEKLFF
CDR3 DNA: TGTGCCAGCAGTTATGAGGGTAATGAAAAACTGTTTTTT

V gene: TRBV27
J gene: TRBJ2-3
D gene: TRBD2
clone size: -
CDR3 protein: CASSFSGEGADTQYF
CDR3 DNA: TGTGCCAGCAGTTTTAGCGGGGAGGGCGCAGATACGCAGTATTTT

V gene: TRBV5-1
J gene: TRBJ2-5
D gene: -
clone size: -
CDR3 protein: CASSLSLEETQYF
CDR3 DNA: TGCGCCAGCAGCTTGTCCCTGGAGGAGACCCAGTACTTC

V gene: TRBV21-1
J gene: TRBJ2-7
D gene: -
clone size: -
CDR3 protein: CASSKFPRRGSYEQYF
CDR3 DNA: TGTGCCAGCAGCAAATTCCCACGCAGGGGGTCCTACGAGCAGTACTTC

V gene: TRBV6-6
J gene: TRBJ1-2
D gene: TRBD1
clone size: -
CDR3 protein: CASSRDRSGYTF
CDR3 DNA: TGTGCCAGCAGTAGGGACAGGTCCGGCTACACCTTC

V gene: TRBV10-1
J gene: TRBJ1-5
D gene: -
clone size: many
CDR3 protein: CASSSGGGNQPQHF
CDR3 DNA: TGCGCCAGCAGTAGCGGGGGGGGCAATCAGCCCCAGCATTTT

V gene: TRBV28
J gene: TRBJ1-6
D gene: -
clone size: few
CDR3 protein: CASSILDKRSSPLHF
CDR3 DNA: TGTGCCAGCAGTATCCTAGACAAGAGAAGTTCACCCCTCCACTTT

V gene: TRBV20-1
J gene: TRBJ2-5
D gene: -
clone size: -
CDR3 protein: CSGHTGIRETQYF
CDR3 DNA: TGCAGTGGCCATACAGGGATAAGGGAGACCCAGTACTTC

V gene: TRBV5-1
J gene: TRBJ2-7
D gene: TRBD2
clone size: -
CDR3 protein: CASTHSASGASYEQYF
CDR3 DNA: TGCGCCAGCACCCACTCTGCTAGCGGGGCATCCTACGAGCAGTACTTC

V gene: TRBV10-3
J gene: TRBJ2-5
D gene: -
clone size: few
CDR3 protein: CAISVGTETQYF
CDR3 DNA: TGTGCCATCAGTGTGGGGACTGAGACCCAGTACTTC

V gene: TRBV20-1
J gene: TRBJ1-5
D gene: -
clone size: -
CDR3 protein: CSAIQGGSGVNQPQHF
CDR3 DNA: TGCAGTGCTATTCAAGGGGGGTCAGGGGTGAATCAGCCCCAGCATTTT

V gene: TRBV5-8
J gene: TRBJ1-5
D gene: -
clone size: -
CDR3 protein: CASSVGGGRRPQHF
CDR3 DNA: TGTGCCAGCAGCGTGGGAGGGGGACGGCGCCCCCAGCATTTT

V gene: TRBV7-2
J gene: TRBJ2-7
D gene: -
clone size: few
CDR3 protein: CASSPPTSGPFQGHYEQYF
CDR3 DNA: TGTGCCAGCAGCCCCCCGACTAGTGGCCCATTCCAGGGACATTACGAGCAGTACTTC

V gene: TRBV20-1
J gene: TRBJ2-1
D gene: -
clone size: -
CDR3 protein: CSARPLRGLKGQFF
CDR3 DNA: TGCAGTGCTAGACCTCTACGAGGGTTGAAAGGGCAGTTCTTC

V gene: TRBV15
J gene: TRBJ2-3
D gene: -
clone size: -
CDR3 protein: CATSRGGYTDTQYF
CDR3 DNA: TGTGCCACCAGCAGAGGAGGCTACACAGATACGCAGTATTTT

V gene: TRBV20-1
J gene: TRBJ2-3
D gene: -
clone size: -
CDR3 protein: CSARGRGDTQYF
CDR3 DNA: TGCAGTGCTAGAGGAAGGGGGGATACGCAGTATTTT

V gene: TRBV28
J gene: TRBJ2-7
D gene: -
clone size: -
CDR3 protein: CASSLCTGNYEQYF
CDR3 DNA: TGTGCCAGCAGTTTATGCACAGGGAATTACGAGCAGTACTTC

V gene: TRBV5-1
J gene: TRBJ2-3
D gene: -
clone size: -
CDR3 protein: CASSLGTTKTPDTQYF
CDR3 DNA: TGCGCCAGCAGCTTGGGGACTACTAAAACTCCAGATACGCAGTATTTT

V gene: TRBV12-3/TRBV12-4
J gene: TRBJ2-5
D gene: -
clone size: -
CDR3 protein: CASVGGGETQYF
CDR3 DNA: TGTGCCAGCGTCGGGGGTGGAGAGACCCAGTACTTC

V gene: TRBV5-1
J gene: TRBJ2-5
D gene: -
clone size: -
CDR3 protein: CASSLKQHYNEQYF
CDR3 DNA: TGCGCCAGCAGCTTGAAACAACACTACAATGAGCAGTACTTC

V gene: TRBV20-1
J gene: TRBJ2-3
D gene: TRBD1
clone size: few
CDR3 protein: CSADRAPVVTQYF
CDR3 DNA: TGCAGTGCTGACAGGGCCCCGGTGGTTACGCAGTATTTT

V gene: TRBV28
J gene: TRBJ1-2
D gene: -
clone size: once
CDR3 protein: CASSHGATANEGYTF
CDR3 DNA: TGTGCCAGCAGTCATGGGGCGACGGCTAACGAGGGCTACACCTTC

V gene: TRBV7-2
J gene: TRBJ1-2
D gene: -
clone size: -
CDR3 protein: CASSSHGAGMGGYTF
CDR3 DNA: TGTGCCAGCAGCTCCCACGGGGCAGGGATGGGTGGCTACACCTTC

V gene: TRBV4-1
J gene: TRBJ1-2
D gene: -
clone size: -
CDR3 protein: CASSQETAFNYGYTF
CDR3 DNA: TGCGCCAGCAGCCAAGAGACAGCTTTTAACTATGGCTACACCTTC

V gene: TRBV20-1
J gene: TRBJ2-3
D gene: -
clone size: few
CDR3 protein: CSAPGGGTDTQYF
CDR3 DNA: TGCAGTGCTCCCGGTGGCGGCACAGATACGCAGTATTTT

V gene: TRBV25-1
J gene: TRBJ2-3
D gene: TRBD1
clone size: once
CDR3 protein: CASSEYGTVTDTQYF
CDR3 DNA: TGTGCCAGCAGTGAATATGGGACAGTCACAGATACGCAGTATTTT

V gene: TRBV20-1
J gene: TRBJ2-5
D gene: -
clone size: -
CDR3 protein: CSAIPWAGGSQETQYF
CDR3 DNA: TGCAGTGCTATACCCTGGGCAGGGGGGTCCCAAGAGACCCAGTACTTC

V gene: TRBV5-1
J gene: TRBJ1-2
D gene: TRBD1
clone size: few
CDR3 protein: CASSLGGRGSGYTF
CDR3 DNA: TGCGCCAGCAGCTTGGGCGGCAGGGGGTCTGGCTACACCTTC

V gene: TRBV10-3
J gene: TRBJ1-2
D gene: TRBD1
clone size: few
CDR3 protein: CAITRDREYGYTF
CDR3 DNA: TGTGCCATCACTAGGGACAGGGAGTACGGCTACACCTTC

V gene: TRBV24-1
J gene: TRBJ1-2
D gene: TRBD1
clone size: few
CDR3 protein: CATSDCPGTGSYGYTF
CDR3 DNA: TGTGCCACCAGTGATTGCCCCGGGACAGGATCTTATGGCTACACCTTC

V gene: TRBV21-1
J gene: TRBJ1-5
D gene: -
clone size: -
CDR3 protein: CASSALPGQGSQPQHF
CDR3 DNA: TGTGCCAGCAGCGCCCTCCCGGGACAGGGGAGCCAGCCCCAGCATTTT

V gene: TRBV27
J gene: TRBJ2-3
D gene: TRBD1
clone size: -
CDR3 protein: CASSPWTGGMADTQYF
CDR3 DNA: TGTGCCAGCAGTCCCTGGACAGGGGGCATGGCAGATACGCAGTATTTT